A single TCR beta chain is shown here with its context. In the study's own analysis: From reference gene primer amplification, estimates of nucleated cell counts were derived. Here immunoSEQ multiplex PCR was the method, and the copy in TCRdb shows in-frame clones only, minus some. That table is the source of V, J and clone size, and D and trimming were worked out from the DNA. The sample lists about 290,000 clones; around 89% were seen once. These data belong to a study of blood T cell repertoires in COVID-19. Study overall: Sites in the United States, Italy and Spain provided acute and convalescent COVID-19 samples.

The TCR sequence derives from a man aged 35 to 55 with acute or convalescent COVID-19. The specimen was peripheral blood.

The chain's CDR3 is CASAPIQGGEQYF. In nucleotides, the CDR3 is TGTGCCTCCGCCCCAATACAGGGTGGCGAGCAGTACTTC. This chain links TRBV12-3 or TRBV12-4 with TRBJ2-7, with D possibly matching TRBD1 (6 bases). V was pared by 11 bases and J by 6 bases, with 20 bases between. The CDR3 covers 13 residues.